This is a list of T cell receptor beta chains from one sample in a study of cytomegalovirus exposure and HLA in healthy donors. The table came from immunoSEQ multiplex PCR; TCRdb's copy has only in-frame clones and leaves some out. The sample lists about 170,000 clones, 70% to 80% seen once, with more than 2% in the top ten. The specimen sequenced was PBMCs. The receptor set was obtained from a woman between 25 and 40 years old in good health and CMV-seropositive. Both conserved end residues are part of each CDR3. A D gene is named only where the DNA matches it firmly. Clone size is stated in some rows and not others, as once, few, many or a class when expanded.

D gene,J gene,V gene,clone size,CDR3 DNA,CDR3 protein
.,TRBJ1-5,TRBV28,.,TGTGCCAGCAGCCGTCCCAATCAGCCCCAGCATTTT,CASSRPNQPQHF
.,TRBJ1-2,TRBV28,.,TGTGCCACCAAACCGCCGGGTCTTCGTGGGGAGGGCTACACCTTC,CATKPPGLRGEGYTF
.,TRBJ1-2,TRBV19,.,TGTGCCAGTACACCGGGGATCACTAACTATGGCTACACCTTC,CASTPGITNYGYTF
TRBD1,TRBJ2-3,TRBV11-3,.,TGTGCCAGCAGCTTGGGACAGGGATCCTTTAGCACAGATACGCAGTATTTT,CASSLGQGSFSTDTQYF
.,TRBJ1-2,TRBV28,.,TGTGCCAGCAGTTTAGGAGGGGGGGCGCGCGGCTACACCTTC,CASSLGGGARGYTF
TRBD1,TRBJ2-7,TRBV5-6,.,TGTGCCAGCAGCTCGTTACGGACAGGGACCTACGAGCAGTACTTC,CASSSLRTGTYEQYF
TRBD1,TRBJ2-7,TRBV2,once,TGTGCCAGCAGTATTCAGGGAACAGGGGACACCAACGAGCAGTACTTC,CASSIQGTGDTNEQYF
TRBD1,TRBJ1-1,TRBV27,few,TGTGCCAGCAGTTTTGACAGGGGTAGGCCTGAAGCTTTCTTT,CASSFDRGRPEAFF
TRBD2,TRBJ2-1,TRBV12-5,once,TGTGCATCCCGCGGGGCGGGAGGCTACAATGAGCAGTTCTTC,CASRGAGGYNEQFF
TRBD2,TRBJ2-3,TRBV9,.,TGTGCCAGCAGCCCTGGACTAGCGGGCTATACGCAGTATTTT,CASSPGLAGYTQYF
TRBD1,TRBJ1-2,TRBV7-2,.,TGTGCCAGCAGCTTAACCGCCGGACAGGCTTTTTATGGCTACACCTTC,CASSLTAGQAFYGYTF
.,TRBJ1-2,TRBV2,.,TGTGCCAGCAGTGAAGTCCTTAACTATGGCTACACCTTC,CASSEVLNYGYTF
TRBD2,TRBJ2-3,TRBV5-1,once,TGCGCCAGCAGCCCGGGAGGGGGGGGCCAAGATACGCAGTATTTT,CASSPGGGGQDTQYF
.,TRBJ1-1,TRBV18,.,TGTGCCAGCGCAAAGTGGGAGACCACTGAAGCTTTCTTT,CASAKWETTEAFF
TRBD2,TRBJ2-2,TRBV7-9,.,TGTGCCAGCAGCTTTGGCGGGGGCACCGGGGAGCTGTTTTTT,CASSFGGGTGELFF
.,TRBJ2-1,TRBV4-3,.,TGCGCCAGCAGCCAAGTAGCGCGGCAGCTACACAATGAGCAGTTCTTC,CASSQVARQLHNEQFF
.,TRBJ1-5,TRBV2,.,TGTGCCAGCAATTTGGGGGCCCCTCAGCCCCAGCATTTT,CASNLGAPQPQHF
.,TRBJ2-5,TRBV5-1,.,TGCGCCAGCAGTAGGGGAAGGGAAGAGACCCAGTACTTC,CASSRGREETQYF
TRBD2,TRBJ2-1,TRBV5-1,.,TGCGCCAGCAGCTTTTTAGCGGGTGGGACCTACAATGAGCAGTTCTTC,CASSFLAGGTYNEQFF
.,TRBJ1-1,TRBV4-3,.,TGCGCCAGCAGCCAACAGGGCGCCACTGAAGCTTTCTTT,CASSQQGATEAFF
TRBD1,TRBJ1-5,TRBV28,once,TGTGCCAGCAGTTACTTCCCGGGACAGGGAGATCAGCCCCAGCATTTT,CASSYFPGQGDQPQHF
.,TRBJ1-4,TRBV2,.,TGTGCCAGCAATAGACAGACACCAAATGAAAAACTGTTTTTT,CASNRQTPNEKLFF
TRBD1,TRBJ1-2,TRBV23-1,.,TGCGCCAGCAGTCCTCTGACAGGGGACTATGGCTACACCTTC,CASSPLTGDYGYTF
.,TRBJ2-2,TRBV2,.,TGTGCCAGCACACACCCAGCGGATAGGAACACCGGGGAGCTGTTTTTT,CASTHPADRNTGELFF
.,TRBJ2-1,TRBV2,.,TGTGCCAGCTCTATCCACAATGAGCAGTTCTTC,CASSIHNEQFF
.,TRBJ2-7,TRBV5-4,.,TGTGCCAGCAGCTTGCCCGGCTACGAGCAGTACTTC,CASSLPGYEQYF
.,TRBJ2-3,TRBV30,.,TGTGCCTGGAGCCTCAGGGGCACAGATACGCAGTATTTT,CAWSLRGTDTQYF
.,TRBJ1-5,TRBV19,.,TGTGCCAGTAGAAGGGAGGGCAATCAGCCCCAGCATTTT,CASRREGNQPQHF
TRBD1,TRBJ1-2,TRBV27,.,TGTGCCAGCAGTTCAACAGGGGGCGCTGGGGGCTACACCTTC,CASSSTGGAGGYTF
.,TRBJ1-6,TRBV7-2,.,TGTGCCAGCAGCCCTACGGGGTCCGGGACCCTCCACTTT,CASSPTGSGTLHF
.,TRBJ1-1,TRBV7-9,.,TGTTCCAGCAGCTTAGCGCCCAGGAAGAACACTGAAGCTTTCTTT,CSSSLAPRKNTEAFF
TRBD1,TRBJ2-3,TRBV7-2,.,TGTGCCAGCAGCATACAGGGGGGAAGCACAGATACGCAGTATTTT,CASSIQGGSTDTQYF
.,TRBJ2-2,TRBV5-1,.,TGCGCCAGCAGCCGTATCAGGATCGGGGAGCTGTTTTTT,CASSRIRIGELFF
TRBD2,TRBJ2-3,TRBV4-3,few,TGCGCCAGCAGCCAAACTCTGGTTCGAGACAGCCAGACTAGCGGGAGTTCGGATACGCAGTATTTT,CASSQTLVRDSQTSGSSDTQYF
TRBD1,TRBJ1-1,TRBV11-2,once,TGTGCCAGCAGCTTAGTACAGGGGGCCGGTGAAGCTTTCTTT,CASSLVQGAGEAFF
TRBD1,TRBJ2-7,TRBV9,few,TGTGCCAGCAGCGTAGGGACAGGGCCCTACGAGCAGTACTTC,CASSVGTGPYEQYF